This T cell receptor beta chain was captured by sequencing in a study of tumor T cells in aggressive B-cell lymphoma. TCRdb keeps only in-frame clones here, not all; method: immunoSEQ multiplex PCR. Here the sample spans about 7,900 clones, over 75% being singletons. Germline values: CDR1 SGHAT, CDR2 FQDESV (reference sequence). The length of the CDR3 is 12 residues. V shed 5 bases and J shed 3 bases, with 8 bases lying between them. This chain links TRBV11-1 with TRBJ2-7; TRBD1 is a possible D gene (6 bases). The material sequenced was tumor tissue. The clonotype originates from an adult with diffuse large B cell lymphoma. The CDR3 DNA reads as TGTGCCAGCAGCAAACAGGGCTACGAGCAGTACTTC. It translates to CASSKQGYEQYF.